This TCR beta chain was sequenced for a study of cytomegalovirus exposure and HLA in healthy donors. General study points: The investigators catalogued 150 to 200 TCR beta chains as cytomegalovirus-associated. Specificity for CMV antigens was confirmed in vitro for a few of the CMV-associated chains. Most observed TCR sequences were rare, whereas some public TCRs were detected in many donors.

This CDR3 is 12 amino acids long. CDR1 and CDR2 (germline): SQVTM, ANQGSEA. Deletions cut 3 bases from V and 11 bases from J, with 14 bases between. The assay was immunoSEQ multiplex PCR, and TCRdb's table has in-frame clones only and misses some. The sample has roughly 63,000 clones, roughly 90% seen once. With respect to this clone: Its antigen is currently unknown.

This clonotype was obtained from a woman aged 18-30 years in good health and CMV-seronegative. The sequenced sample was PBMCs. The chain carries TRBV29-1 and TRBJ2-1, with D possibly being TRBD1 (6 bases). The CDR3 DNA sequence: TGCAGCGTTGACTGGAACCGGGACAAGCAGTTCTTC. It encodes CSVDWNRDKQFF.